The TCR beta chain described here comes from a study of Ad26.COV2.S vaccination and SARS-CoV-2 variants. For the study at large: Once or twice, 56 days apart, Ad26.COV2.S was delivered intramuscularly.

Deletions cut 7 bases from V and 4 bases from J, with 13 bases between. CDR1 is MNHEY and CDR2 is SVGEGT in the germline V gene. CDR3 length: 13 amino acids. Treatment reported: 15 to 20 received Ad26.COV2.S at low or high dose, single or two shots; about 5 received placebo; per-sample allocation not given. Sampling took place 63 days after the first vaccine or placebo injection. Study-level findings and limits: Vaccine recipients had higher spike-specific TCR breadth than placebo recipients. It was reported that spike-specific CD8+ and CD4+ T cell responses were substantially broad after vaccination.

Notes on this clone: Its specificity is not known.

Assay used: immunoSEQ multiplex PCR; TCRdb lists only in-frame clones, some missing. The data hold about 330,000 clones, with roughly nine tenths observed a single time. This chain links TRBV6-2 or TRBV6-3 with TRBJ1-1; possible D gene TRBD1, 5 bases. The starting material was peripheral blood, obtained in a trial of Ad26.COV2.S vaccine versus placebo. This TCR was recovered from a person between 18 and 59 years old who received the Ad26.COV2.S COVID-19 vaccine or a placebo. The CDR3 sequence: CASNPDGGTEAFF. The CDR3 DNA follows: TGTGCCAGCAACCCCGACGGGGGCACTGAAGCTTTCTTT.